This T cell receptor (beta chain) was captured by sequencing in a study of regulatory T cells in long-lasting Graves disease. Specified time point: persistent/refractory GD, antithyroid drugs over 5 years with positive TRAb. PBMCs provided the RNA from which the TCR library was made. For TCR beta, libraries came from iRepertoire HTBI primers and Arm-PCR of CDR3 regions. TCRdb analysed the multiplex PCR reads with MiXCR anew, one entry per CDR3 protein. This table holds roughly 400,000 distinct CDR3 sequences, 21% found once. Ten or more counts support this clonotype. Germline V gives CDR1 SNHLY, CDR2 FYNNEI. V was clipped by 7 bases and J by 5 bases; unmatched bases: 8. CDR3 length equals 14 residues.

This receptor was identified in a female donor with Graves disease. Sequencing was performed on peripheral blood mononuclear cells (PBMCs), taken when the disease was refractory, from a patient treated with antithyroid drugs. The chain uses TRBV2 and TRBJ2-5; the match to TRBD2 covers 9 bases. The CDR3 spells CASKGREGRETQYF. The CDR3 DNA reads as TGTGCCAGCAAGGGGCGGGAGGGACGGGAGACCCAGTACTTC.